This TCR beta chain derives from a study of OX40 agonist ivuxolimab in advanced cancers. Study-wide context: Patients treated during dose escalation were battling hepatocellular carcinoma, melanoma, renal cell or head and neck cancer. There were three patients with partial responses, one having hepatocellular carcinoma and two cutaneous melanoma. Study conclusions and caveats: What antigens the expanded peripheral T cells recognized was never established. There were also nonresponders showing low normalized T-cell clonal expansion.

TCRdb's copy holds only in-frame clones and misses some; the assay was immunoSEQ multiplex PCR. The profile covers around 74,000 clones, with roughly 85% appearing a single time and approximately 5.1% taken by the ten largest. A remark on this clone: What it recognizes is unknown.

CDR3 size: 13 residues. The V gene lost 5 bases and the J gene lost 8 bases, with 13 bases spanning the gap. Germline assignment: CDR1 LNHDA and CDR2 SQIVND (reference sequence). This chain connects TRBV19 to TRBJ2-1, with no clear D. The source was CD4+ or CD8+ T cells sorted from blood, collected in a trial of the OX40 agonist ivuxolimab. This clonotype originated in an adult with an advanced solid tumor such as melanoma, head and neck, liver or kidney cancer. CDR3 region: CASSDVDGYEQFF. CDR3 DNA: TGTGCCAGTAGTGATGTGGACGGGTATGAGCAGTTCTTC.